One sample yielded the 20 T cell receptor beta chains listed below, sequenced in a study of control samples from healthy donors and cancer patients. The data were produced by immunoSEQ multiplex PCR, yet TCRdb's version contains in-frame clones alone and is incomplete. In the table there are tens of thousands of clones, approximately 85% of which are singletons. Input material: PBMCs. The receptors here all came from a man aged 55 to 70 with head and neck cancer.

The genes are TRBV14 and TRBJ2-1; either TRBD1 or TRBD2 may supply D (6 bases each). Deletions cut 5 bases from V and 2 bases from J, with 16 bases between. Germline CDR1 SGHDN, CDR2 FVKESK. The CDR3 runs 16 residues. CDR3 amino acids: CASSRGRPQAYNEQFF. DNA of the CDR3: TGTGCCAGCAGCAGGGGGAGGCCCCAAGCCTACAATGAGCAGTTCTTC. Supplemented by reference TRBV14 and TRBJ2-1, the full variable domain reads EAGVTQFPSHSVIEKGQTVTLRCDPISGHDNLYWYRRVMGKEIKFLLHFVKESKQDESGMPNNRFLAERTGGTYSTLKVQPAELEDSGVYFCASSRGRPQAYNEQFFGPGTRLTVL.

By share, this clone ranks as medium-sized. The rearrangement joins TRBV27 to TRBJ2-7; D remains unclear. Germline values: CDR1 MNHEY, CDR2 SMNVEV (reference sequence). Trimming took off 6 bases at V and 3 bases at J, with 12 bases between the two ends. The CDR3 sequence is 13 residues long. Here the CDR3 DNA reads TGTGCCAGCAGGGAACTTCTGAACTACGAGCAGTACTTC. Its translation is CASRELLNYEQYF.

This clone was detected only a few times. This chain links TRBV5-1 with TRBJ1-3; unclear D gene. This CDR3 is built from 16 residues. V was trimmed by 0 bases and J by 2 bases, leaving 12 bases between them. In germline, CDR1 is SGHRS, CDR2 YFSETQ. CDR3 DNA sequence: TGCGCCAGCAGCTTGGGAGGACCGAATACTGGAAACACCATATATTTT. Protein product: CASSLGGPNTGNTIYF.

This clone turned up a few times. The chain is built from TRBV10-3 and TRBJ2-3; 11 nucleotides match TRBD2. The germline gives CDR1 ENHRY, CDR2 SYGVKD. V was pared by 6 bases and J by 1 base, with 12 bases of the junction left unmatched. CDR3 size: 18 residues. The CDR3 reads CAIRNGTSGLIRTDTQYF. The CDR3 DNA reads TGTGCCATCAGGAACGGGACTAGCGGACTCATACGCACAGATACGCAGTATTTT.

Comment on this clone: Other DNA sequences in the same sample also yield this CDR3. The rearrangement uses TRBV5-1 and TRBJ2-5, with unresolved D. Germline V gives CDR1 SGHRS, CDR2 YFSETQ. This CDR3 contains 12 residues. Trimming removed 4 bases from V and 5 bases from J, with 9 bases in between. This CDR3 reads CASSQIQETQYF. CDR3 nucleotide sequence: TGCGCCAGCAGCCAAATCCAGGAGACCCAGTACTTC. The entire variable domain, with the rest obtained from reference TRBV5-1 and TRBJ2-5, is as follows: KAGVTQTPRYLIKTRGQQVTLSCSPISGHRSVSWYQQTPGQGLQFLFEYFSETQRNKGNFPGRFSGRQFSNSRSEMNVSTLELGDSALYLCASSQIQETQYFGPGTRLLVL.

This chain's CDR3 is CASSPRPIDSGNTIYF. CDR3 DNA: TGTGCCAGTAGTCCTAGGCCGATAGACTCTGGAAACACCATATATTTT. The V and J genes are TRBV19 and TRBJ1-3; D unclear. V was trimmed by 5 bases and J by 0 bases, leaving 14 bases between them. From germline, CDR1 is LNHDA and CDR2 SQIVND (reference sequence). The CDR3 is 16 amino acids.

This chain links TRBV4-1 with TRBJ2-6; unclear D gene. This CDR3 contains 16 residues. Germline V CDR1 and CDR2: MGHRA, YSYEKL. V gave up 0 bases and J gave up 0 bases, with 6 bases separating them. CDR3 nucleotides: TGCGCCAGCAGCCAAGATGAGATCTCTGGGGCCAACGTCCTGACTTTC. This translates into CASSQDEISGANVLTF.

In this sample, this clone turned up a few times. The CDR3 nucleotides read TGTGCCAGCAGCTTAAGGGGGCGGGCTGAAGCTTTCTTT. Its protein is CASSLRGRAEAFF. This chain connects TRBV7-2 to TRBJ1-1; 7 bases line up with TRBD1. The CDR3 covers 13 residues. Trimming removed 2 bases from V and 6 bases from J; junction bases left unmatched: 3. Germline V CDR1 and CDR2: SGHTA, FQGNSA.

The J gene is TRBJ2-7, the V gene TRBV5-1; TRBD2 agrees at 11 bases. After removal of 0 bases from V and 6 bases from J, the junction contained 5 bases not matched to a gene. Germline V gene sequence: CDR1 SGHRS, CDR2 YFSETQ. The CDR3 covers 15 residues. CDR3 in amino acids: CASSLGSLAGGEQYF. The DNA of the CDR3 is TGCGCCAGCAGCTTGGGTTCCCTAGCGGGAGGCGAGCAGTACTTC.

The chain links TRBV3-1 (or the pseudogene TRBV3-2) to TRBJ2-1; D is perhaps TRBD2 (6 bases). Trimming took 1 base from V and 6 from J, leaving 13 bases between them. The CDR3 totals 15 residues. Germline V lookup: CDR1 LGHDT, CDR2 YNNKEL (reference sequence). This chain's CDR3 is CASSQVRGYSNEQFF. In nucleotides, the CDR3 is TGTGCCAGCAGCCAAGTACGGGGGTACTCCAATGAGCAGTTCTTC.

The V and J genes are TRBV24-1 and TRBJ2-1, with a tentative D call TRBD2 (5 bases). V lost 1 base and J lost 3, with 15 bases in between. The CDR3 is made up of 17 amino acids. The germline CDR1 and CDR2 sequences are KGHDR and SFDVKD. CDR3 sequence (DNA): TGTGCCACCAGTGATTTAGTGGCTAGCATGATCTACAATGAGCAGTTCTTC. Translated: CATSDLVASMIYNEQFF.

This rearrangement joins TRBV29-1 to TRBJ1-1, with D uncertain. This CDR3 spans 10 amino acids. Deletions cut 7 bases from V and 1 base from J, with 4 bases between. Looked up from germline, CDR1 is SQVTM and CDR2 is ANQGSEA. The CDR3 DNA follows: TGCAGCGGACAGAACACTGAAGCTTTCTTT. It codes for CSGQNTEAFF.

This clone was recorded only once. The chain carries TRBV6-4 and TRBJ1-2, with 8 bases aligning to TRBD1. The length of the CDR3 is 13 residues. Looked up from germline, CDR1 is MRHNA and CDR2 is SNTAGT. V shed 0 bases, J shed 10 bases, and the junction held 4 bases outside the gene matches. The CDR3 DNA is TGTGCCAGCAGTGACTCTAACAGGGGGGCCTACACCTTC. It codes for CASSDSNRGAYTF.

This clone was seen a single time. The chain is built from TRBV19 and TRBJ2-1; 9 bases are shared with TRBD1. Looked up from germline, CDR1 is LNHDA and CDR2 is SQIVND (reference sequence). The CDR3 spans 13 residues. With 6 bases clipped from V and 6 bases from J, the junction kept 3 bases outside the gene matches. CDR3 region: CASRADRGNEQFF. CDR3 nucleotides: TGTGCCAGTAGGGCGGACAGGGGCAATGAGCAGTTCTTC.

The CDR3 bases are TGTGCCTGGAGGGGTCGTCGGGACAGTTCCACAGATACGCAGTATTTT. Protein sequence: CAWRGRRDSSTDTQYF. The chain links TRBV30 to TRBJ2-3; 7 bases match TRBD1. CDR1 and CDR2 (germline): GTSNPN, SVGIG (reference sequence). CDR3 length equals 16 residues. Trimming removed 3 bases from V and 2 bases from J; junction bases left unmatched: 11. Combining the CDR3 with reference TRBV30 and TRBJ2-3 gives the whole variable domain SQTIHQWPATLVQPVGSPLSLECTVEGTSNPNLYWYRQAAGRGLQLLFYSVGIGQISSEVPQNLSASRPQDRQFILSSKKLLLSDSGFYLCAWRGRRDSSTDTQYFGPGTRLTVL.

This chain uses TRBV9 with TRBJ2-2; possibly TRBD2 for D (6 bases). V lost 3 bases and J lost 4, with 16 bases in between. The CDR3 totals 16 residues. The germline V gene has CDR1 SGDLS and CDR2 YYNGEE. DNA of the CDR3: TGTGCCAGCAGCGCCGGACCGGGACTTTCCACCGGGGAGCTGTTTTTT. It translates to CASSAGPGLSTGELFF.

This clone has only one observation. V gene TRBV3-1 (or the pseudogene TRBV3-2) combines with J gene TRBJ2-1; D perhaps matches TRBD1 (6 bases). The CDR3 loop spans 11 amino acids. CDR1 is LGHDT, CDR2 YNNKEL, per germline (reference sequence). Trimming left V 6 bases short and J 12 bases short, with 12 bases between. The CDR3 DNA reads TGTGCCAGCAGTACAGGGTTGGTGCAGTTCTTC. Translation gives CASSTGLVQFF.

The rearrangement joins TRBV6-5 to TRBJ2-5; TRBD2 aligns across 8 bases. V was pared by 5 bases and J by 5 bases, with 4 bases of the junction left unmatched. The CDR3 loop spans 13 amino acids. The germline V gene encodes CDR1 MNHEY and CDR2 SVGAGI. Here the CDR3 reads CASSRTSRETQYF. CDR3 nucleotides: TGTGCCAGCAGTAGGACTAGCCGGGAGACCCAGTACTTC.

The chain couples TRBV19 to TRBJ1-1; D gene ambiguous. V was pared by 5 bases and J by 10 bases, with 17 bases between. The CDR3 covers 13 residues. CDR1 is LNHDA, CDR2 SQIVND, per germline (reference sequence). CDR3 sequence: CASSPLSGHLAFF. The CDR3 bases are TGTGCCAGTAGTCCCCTGAGTGGCCATTTAGCTTTCTTT.

This clone is a singleton in its sample. The chain joins TRBV19 to TRBJ2-3; 7 bases agree with TRBD1. Unmatched junction bases numbered 1, after V lost 4 bases and J lost 9 bases. In germline, CDR1 is LNHDA, CDR2 SQIVND (reference sequence). The CDR3 totals 11 residues. The DNA for the CDR3 is TGTGCCAGTAGTAAGGGACAGACGCAGTATTTT. This sequence encodes CASSKGQTQYF.